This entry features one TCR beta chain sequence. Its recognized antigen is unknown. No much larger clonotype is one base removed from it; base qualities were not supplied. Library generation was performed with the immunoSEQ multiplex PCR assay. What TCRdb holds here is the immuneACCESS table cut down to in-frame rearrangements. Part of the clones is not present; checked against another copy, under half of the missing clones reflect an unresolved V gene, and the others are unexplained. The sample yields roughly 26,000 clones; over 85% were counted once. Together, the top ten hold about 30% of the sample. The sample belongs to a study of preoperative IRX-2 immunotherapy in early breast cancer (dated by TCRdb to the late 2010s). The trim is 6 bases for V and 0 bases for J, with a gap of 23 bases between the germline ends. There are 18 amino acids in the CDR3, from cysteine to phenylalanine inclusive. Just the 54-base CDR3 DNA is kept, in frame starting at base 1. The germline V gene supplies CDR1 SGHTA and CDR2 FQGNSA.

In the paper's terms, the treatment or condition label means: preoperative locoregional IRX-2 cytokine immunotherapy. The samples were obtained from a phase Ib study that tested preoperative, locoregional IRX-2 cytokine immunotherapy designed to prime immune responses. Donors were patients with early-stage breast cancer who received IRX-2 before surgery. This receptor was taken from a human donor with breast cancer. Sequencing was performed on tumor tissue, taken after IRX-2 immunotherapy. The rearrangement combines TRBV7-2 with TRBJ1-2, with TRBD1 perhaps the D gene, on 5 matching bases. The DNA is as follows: TGTGCCAGCAGAAGCGACAGTTGGGTGACTCCTCCTAACTATGGCTACACCTTC. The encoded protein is CASRSDSWVTPPNYGYTF.